This T cell receptor (beta chain) was sequenced during a study of T cells in Graves' hyperthyroidism and ophthalmopathy. Study details: Peripheral blood was secured at the point of initial diagnosis, before any treatment. Study-level points and caveats: In validation, the model predicted ophthalmopathy. These predictions came a median about 6.2 months before onset.

As for this clonotype: Its cognate antigen is unknown.

The CDR3 is 13 amino acids. Trimming removed 7 bases at V and 3 bases at J, with 14 bases between. Germline loops: CDR1 SQVTM, CDR2 ANQGSEA. TCR beta CDR3 sequences were amplified from RNA transcripts. Using the HTBI primer set, a first-round RT-PCR was run on the TCR CDR3. Using its own MiXCR run on the multiplex PCR reads, TCRdb lists one record per CDR3 protein. The table includes 490,000 or so distinct CDR3 sequences, roughly 23% detected once. In the ophthalmopathy cohort, Clinical Activity Score was at least 3, NOSPECS grade at least 4, and duration under 3 months. Clinical symptoms, serum thyroxine and TRAb, thyroid ultrasound and orbital computed tomography together formed the diagnostic basis.

The receptor's source is a woman aged 70-85 years with Graves' ophthalmopathy. This chain connects TRBV29-1 to TRBJ2-3; D is perhaps TRBD2 (6 bases). The sample was blood. The CDR3 DNA follows: TGCAGCGCTGGAGGGCCTGGTACAGATACGCAGTATTTT. Its translation is CSAGGPGTDTQYF.